A selection of T cell receptor beta chains follows, all from one sample in a study of T cells in Graves' hyperthyroidism and ophthalmopathy. TCRdb re-called the multiplex PCR reads through MiXCR, storing one row per CDR3 protein. The sample lists nearly 600,000 distinct CDR3 sequences; approximately 14% were seen once. Sequences were obtained from blood. The receptors come from a woman aged 25 to 39 with Graves' hyperthyroidism that later progressed to Graves' ophthalmopathy. Each CDR3 is given with its conserved first and last residue. Rows may omit the clone size; those that give it use once, few, many or a size class.

>TRBJ2-7|TRBV4-1|-
CASSRTPGTSLDNEQYF
>TRBJ2-5|TRBV5-1|-
CASSFGILAGGPGETQYF
>TRBJ2-3|TRBV3-1|-
CASSPGTSWALSTDTQYF
>TRBJ2-3|TRBV20-1|-
CSARDHGSGTDTQYF
>TRBJ2-3|TRBV29-1|many
CSVGPTDTQYF
>TRBJ2-1|TRBV7-9|-
CASFPLIEQFF
>TRBJ1-1|TRBV11-2|few
CASSSTRGASGTEAFF
>TRBJ1-1|TRBV25-1|few
CASSEFAGTEAFF
>TRBJ2-7|TRBV2|many
CASSEAAMRQGSYEQYF
>TRBJ1-2|TRBV5-1|many
CASRTSGQGESEGYTF
>TRBJ2-5|TRBV6-1|many
CASSSYSPRSSGKETQYF
>TRBJ2-1|TRBV7-2|many
CASSLLVREGPYNEQFF
>TRBJ1-6|TRBV28|many
CASSSPGGWSYNSPLHF
>TRBJ2-7|TRBV29-1|many
CSVGDEGYEQYF
>TRBJ1-3|TRBV19|-
CASSIGRVPGNTIYF
>TRBJ1-5|TRBV28|many
CASSFIDRDNQPQHF
>TRBJ2-7|TRBV4-1|few
CASSQDSGSPPYEQYF
>TRBJ1-1|TRBV7-9|-
CASSSTGATEAFF
>TRBJ2-7|TRBV6-6|many
CASSYDSSYEQYF
>TRBJ2-1|TRBV5-1|few
CASSLSGVPSYNEQFF
>TRBJ2-1|TRBV9|many
CASSVVGQVLNEQFF
>TRBJ2-1|TRBV15|many
CATGGSGRARYNEQFF
>TRBJ2-5|TRBV20-1|few
CSPTSGAGIQETQYF
>TRBJ1-2|TRBV24-1|many
CATSDFYNGRNYGYTF
>TRBJ1-5|TRBV3-1|many
CASSHNGKQPQHF
>TRBJ1-4|TRBV28|many
CASSDDRVATNEKLFF
>TRBJ2-1|TRBV9|-
CASSVGQGGEQFF
>TRBJ2-1|TRBV28|many
CASSLGGQGGNEQFF
>TRBJ1-6|TRBV7-2|few
CASSLGMGNSPLHF
>TRBJ1-1|TRBV30|many
CAWRTGTGLMNTEAFF
>TRBJ2-7|TRBV10-3|many
CAISDGSSPTYEQYF
>TRBJ2-1|TRBV4-2|few
CASSTLSDSDNEQFF
>TRBJ2-7|TRBV25-1|many
CASSAGTGAYEQYF
>TRBJ2-1|TRBV30|many
CAWKVTWNNEQFF
>TRBJ1-2|TRBV19|-
CASSISSDYGYTF
>TRBJ2-2|TRBV9|-
CASKLGMNTGELFF
>TRBJ2-5|TRBV18|few
CASSVTSGPQETQYF
>TRBJ2-6|TRBV7-9|-
CASNLAGEPGANVLTF
>TRBJ2-7|TRBV18|many
CASSPLRSDYEQYF
>TRBJ1-3|TRBV7-2|many
CASSLDVGDTIYF
>TRBJ2-1|TRBV12-5|many
CASGLMGNEQFF
>TRBJ1-1|TRBV6-5|many
CASSYFGGDTEAFF
>TRBJ2-6|TRBV20-1|few
CSARVAGAGANVLTF
>TRBJ2-3|TRBV15|-
CATSRSGRADGGDTQYF
>TRBJ2-7|TRBV27|-
CASSLLDGLSYEQYF